These 22 T cell receptor beta chains were sequenced from one sample in a study of tumor and adjacent non-tumor tissue in lung cancer. The library came from three nested PCR rounds adapted from ARM-PCR protocols. TCRdb processed the multiplex PCR reads anew with MiXCR; each CDR3 protein has one entry. Here the sample spans approximately 76,000 distinct CDR3 sequences, 55% to 70% being singletons. The template was RNA from unsorted bulk tissue. Specimen: lung tumor tissue. The receptors shown here come from a woman in her sixties or seventies with non-small cell lung cancer.

This rearrangement joins TRBV6-5 to TRBJ1-2; 7 nucleotides line up with TRBD1. V shed 5 bases, J shed 4 bases, and the junction held 13 bases outside the gene matches. Germline V gene data show CDR1 as MNHEY and CDR2 as SVGAGI. The CDR3 is 16 amino acids. The DNA of the CDR3 is TGTGCCAGCAGTCTCCATACCGAGACAGGGACCTATGGCTACACCTTC. Amino acids: CASSLHTETGTYGYTF.

Notes on this clonotype: It may be a read error: a sequence one base away is much more abundant. The chain employs TRBV7-9 and TRBJ1-2; 7 positions match TRBD1. The CDR3 runs to 15 residues. CDR1 and CDR2 (germline): SEHNR, FQNEAQ (reference sequence). The CDR3, as DNA: TGTGCCAGCAGCTCCACGGACAGGAGTAACCATGGCTACACCTTC. Amino acids: CASSSTDRSNHGYTF.

As regards this clonotype: It is likely a read error, because the conserved phenylalanine at the end of the CDR3 is missing. This rearrangement joins TRBV30 to TRBJ1-5; D possibly corresponds to TRBD1 (5 bases). V lost 0 bases, J lost 9 bases, and 27 bases lay in between. Germline V lookup: CDR1 GTSNPN, CDR2 SVGIG (reference sequence). This CDR3 contains 18 residues. The CDR3 is CAWSVQDTIQFGIMPQHS. The CDR3 nucleotides read TGTGCCTGGAGTGTACAGGACACCATTCAGTTCGGTATAATGCCCCAGCATTCT.

Only one count was recorded for this clonotype. This sequence joins TRBV11-3 and TRBJ2-2; 10 nucleotides align to TRBD2. CDR3 length equals 18 residues. Trimming took 1 base from V and 10 from J; bases not matched to a gene: 15. Looked up from germline, CDR1 is SGHNT and CDR2 is YENEEA. The CDR3 region is CASSLGGPGLANAVELFF. CDR3 in DNA: TGTGCCAGCAGCTTAGGGGGACCGGGACTAGCGAACGCCGTGGAGCTGTTTTTT.

Points on this clonotype: One end of the junction is discordant with germline, which a read error may explain. The gene calls are TRBV29-1 and TRBJ2-1; D unclear. This CDR3 has 13 residues. CDR1 and CDR2 (germline): SQVTM, ANQGSEA. The CDR3 sequence: CSVRFDSVNEQFF. The CDR3 DNA reads as TGCAGCGTTCGATTTGATTCGGTCAATGAGCAGTTTTTC.

The genes are TRBV7-9 and TRBJ2-1, with 12 nucleotides matching TRBD2. This CDR3 spans 17 amino acids. Germline V CDR1 and CDR2: SEHNR, FQNEAQ (reference sequence). The J segment lost 3 bases and the V segment lost 10 bases, leaving 13 bases of the junction unmatched. The CDR3 spells CANINLAGGPLYNEQFF. The CDR3 region has the DNA TGTGCCAACATTAATCTAGCGGGAGGGCCCCTCTACAATGAGCAGTTCTTC.

This clonotype was seen at least ten times. Relative to the germline gene, one junction end is altered; a read error may explain this. This rearrangement joins TRBV30 to TRBJ2-6, with TRBD1 identical over 8 bases. CDR3 length: 16 residues. CDR1 and CDR2 (germline): GTSNPN, SVGIG (reference sequence). The CDR3 here is CARSDQGAAGANVLTF. In DNA form, the CDR3 reads TGTGCCCGGAGTGACCAGGGGGCGGCTGGGGCCAACGTCCTGACTTTC.

This clonotype came up once. The junction and the germline gene differ at one end; a read error may be behind it. The rearrangement links TRBV28 to TRBJ1-6; D not certain. CDR3 length equals 17 residues. Germline CDR1 reads MDHEN; CDR2 reads SYDVKM. In nucleotides, the CDR3 is TGTGCCAGTAGTTTAAAGGGAGACGCCGGGGTGACTTCACCCCTCCACTTT. Its protein product is CASSLKGDAGVTSPLHF.

As for this clonotype: A much larger clone lies one base from this, so it may be a read error. This rearrangement joins TRBV20-1 to TRBJ2-4; 10 bases agree with TRBD2. Germline CDR1 is DFQATT and CDR2 is SNEGSKA (reference sequence). V shed 1 base, J shed 8 bases, and the junction held 11 bases outside the gene matches. This CDR3 spans 16 amino acids. CDR3 loop: CSARGASGRSEYIQYF. CDR3 nucleotides: TGCAGTGCTAGAGGAGCTAGCGGGAGATCGGAATACATTCAGTACTTC.

In the case of this clonotype: A junction boundary mismatches the germline segment, possibly from a read error. The chain recombines TRBV19 with TRBJ1-1; D might be TRBD1 (5 bases). CDR3 length equals 14 residues. CDR1 LNHDA and CDR2 SQIVND come from the germline V gene (reference sequence). The CDR3 nucleotides read TGTGCCAATAGTATACAGGTCATGAACACTGAAGCTTTCTTT. Translating gives CANSIQVMNTEAFF.

This clonotype was detected many times. The V and J genes are TRBV29-1 and TRBJ1-3; tentatively, D is TRBD1 (6 bases). Trimming shortened V by 6 bases and J by 4 bases, and 13 bases separated the two germline ends. The CDR3 is made up of 13 amino acids. In germline, CDR1 is SQVTM, CDR2 ANQGSEA. CDR3 DNA: TGCAGCGTGGGGGCAACAGGAGGAAACACCATATATTTT. Amino acid sequence: CSVGATGGNTIYF.

The sample holds one count of this clonotype. The chain uses TRBV29-1 and TRBJ1-1; D call uncertain. Germline-derived CDR1 and CDR2 are SQVTM and ANQGSEA. CDR3 length: 13 residues. Deletions cut 8 bases from V and 4 bases from J, with 17 bases between. The CDR3 is CSLASLRGTEAFF. The CDR3 DNA is TGCAGCCTCGCATCTTTAAGAGGCACTGAAGCTTTCTTT.

Worth noting for this clonotype: Being one base from a much bigger clone, this may be a read error. The rearrangement joins TRBV30 to TRBJ1-5; 7 bases fit TRBD1. The CDR3 is made up of 17 amino acids. CDR1 and CDR2 (germline): GTSNPN, SVGIG (reference sequence). Here the CDR3 reads CSWSPGFRRGFNQPQHF. The CDR3 DNA follows: TGTTCCTGGAGTCCTGGATTCCGCAGGGGGTTCAATCAGCCCCAGCATTTT.

As for this clonotype: This sequence may be a read error, since a much larger clone differs from it by one base. This chain joins TRBV6-4 and TRBJ2-1; a weak D match, TRBD1 (6 bases). This CDR3 comprises 15 residues. CDR1 is MRHNA, CDR2 SNTAGT, per germline. The CDR3 here is CVSSVDSETYNEQFF. In nucleotides, the CDR3 is TGTGTCAGCAGCGTGGACAGCGAGACGTACAATGAGCAGTTCTTC.

V and J are TRBV20-1 and TRBJ1-2, with D possibly matching TRBD1 (5 bases). This CDR3 comprises 15 residues. The germline V and J ends were trimmed by 0 bases and 4 bases, with 15 bases remaining between them. Germline CDR1 DFQATT, CDR2 SNEGSKA (reference sequence). The CDR3 nucleotides read TGCAGTGCTAGAGATCAAACGTACAGGAGCTATGGCTACACCTTC. This translates into CSARDQTYRSYGYTF.

Comment on this clonotype: This CDR3 is missing its conserved last phenylalanine or tryptophan, likely due to a read error. This chain connects TRBV6-5 to TRBJ2-5; 9 bases map to TRBD2. The V and J ends lost 8 bases and 8 bases, in that order; junction bases with no gene match: 12. Germline V lookup: CDR1 MNHEY, CDR2 SVGAGI. This CDR3 region has 14 residues. CDR3 sequence (DNA): TGTGCCAGCGGTTTCACTAGCGGGTGGGATACCCAGTACTGC. It yields the protein CASGFTSGWDTQYC.

This clonotype was detected ten times or more. The chain joins TRBV10-3 to TRBJ2-3; possible D gene TRBD1, 5 bases. CDR3 length: 14 amino acids. Trimming took 3 bases from V and 2 from J, leaving 9 bases between them. Per the germline V gene, CDR1 is ENHRY and CDR2 is SYGVKD. DNA for the CDR3: TGTGCCATCAGTGACAGGGCCAACACAGATACGCAGTATTTT. This gives the protein CAISDRANTDTQYF.

Notes on this clonotype: Compared with germline, one end of the junction differs, possibly owing to a read error. The V gene is TRBV29-1, the J gene TRBJ2-1; D gene unclear. Germline CDR1 reads SQVTM; CDR2 reads ANQGSEA. The CDR3 loop spans 12 amino acids. The CDR3 protein is CSLEESGNEQFF. The CDR3 region has the DNA TGCAGCCTTGAAGAGTCCGGGAATGAGCAGTTCTTC.

J is TRBJ2-7 and V is TRBV11-2; 8 bases line up with TRBD2. Germline lookup yields CDR1 SGHAT and CDR2 FQNNGV. The length of the CDR3 is 16 residues. V dropped 0 bases and J dropped 5; count of bases not matched to a gene: 9. CDR3 sequence reads: CASSLETLAGGHEQYF. CDR3 DNA: TGTGCCAGCAGCTTAGAGACTCTGGCGGGAGGCCACGAGCAGTACTTC.

CDR3 in DNA: TGCGCCAGCAGCCAAGATTTGTCTCGGGACAGGGGCTTCCCACTTCGCAAAAAACTGTTTTTT. Translation gives CASSQDLSRDRGFPLRKKLFF. The chain has TRBV4-1 and TRBJ1-4; TRBD1 matches 10 bases. Germline-derived CDR1 and CDR2 are MGHRA and YSYEKL. Trimming removed 0 bases from V and 9 bases from J; junction bases left unmatched: 22. The CDR3 runs to 21 residues.

Only one count was recorded for this clonotype. CDR3 coding DNA: TGTGCCAGCAGCTTAGTTAGCTTCTCCTACGAGCAGTACTTC. Translated, it gives CASSLVSFSYEQYF. The chain couples TRBV11-2 to TRBJ2-7, with D uncertain. The germline V gene has CDR1 SGHAT and CDR2 FQNNGV. This CDR3 is 14 amino acids long. V gave up 1 base and J gave up 0 bases, with 7 bases separating them.

There are many counts of this clonotype. The chain employs TRBV9 and TRBJ2-3; 9 bases map to TRBD1. The CDR3 loop spans 18 amino acids. Unmatched junction bases numbered 8, after V lost 0 bases and J lost 0 bases. Germline values: CDR1 SGDLS, CDR2 YYNGEE. The DNA of the CDR3 is TGTGCCAGCAGCGTAGAGGGGACAGGGATATCTAGCACAGATACGCAGTATTTT. This encodes CASSVEGTGISSTDTQYF.